This T cell receptor (beta chain) comes out of a study of beta chain features in type 1 diabetes. Regarding the study as a whole: The analysis here could not establish whether HLA type shapes TCRB rearrangement.

Reverse transcription of all isolated RNA meant that expressed TCRB transcripts were sequenced. Produced via immunoSEQ multiplex PCR; TCRdb's table is partial and in-frame only. The sample has nearly 250,000 clones, about 63% seen once. On this clone itself: Its antigen is unidentified.

The sequence derives from a man under 40 in good health. Sequencing was done on a sample of naive CD4+ T cells from blood.

The CDR3 loop is CASSLVPSGSGDTQYF. CDR3 coding DNA: TGTGCCAGCAGCTTAGTGCCTAGCGGGAGCGGAGATACGCAGTATTTT. The chain couples TRBV7-2 to TRBJ2-3; 10 nucleotides match TRBD2. This CDR3 has 16 amino acids. Per germline, CDR1 SGHTA and CDR2 FQGNSA. Germline trimming cut 1 base from V and 5 bases from J; bases unmatched to any gene: 6.